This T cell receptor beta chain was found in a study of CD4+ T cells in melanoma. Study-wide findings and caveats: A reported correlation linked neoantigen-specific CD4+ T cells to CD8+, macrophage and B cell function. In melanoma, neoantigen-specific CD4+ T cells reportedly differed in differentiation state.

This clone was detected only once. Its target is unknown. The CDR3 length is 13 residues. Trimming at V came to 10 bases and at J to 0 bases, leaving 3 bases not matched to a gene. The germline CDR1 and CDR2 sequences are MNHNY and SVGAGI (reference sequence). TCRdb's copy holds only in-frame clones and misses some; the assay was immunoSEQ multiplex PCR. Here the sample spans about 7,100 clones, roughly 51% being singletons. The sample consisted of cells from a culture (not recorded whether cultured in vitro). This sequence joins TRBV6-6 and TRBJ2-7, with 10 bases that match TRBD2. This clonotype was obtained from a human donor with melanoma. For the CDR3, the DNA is TGTGCCACGAGCGGGGGGGCCTCCTACGAGCAGTACTTC. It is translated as CATSGGASYEQYF.